This T cell receptor beta chain was documented in a study of T-cell reconstitution after alpha-beta-depleted transplantation in children. Study-wide points: Newly generated T cells supplied most T-cell counts and diversity one year post-transplant.

This clonotype was counted ten times or more. Its antigen is currently unknown. A junction boundary mismatches the germline segment, possibly from a read error. CDR1 and CDR2 (germline): SGHRS, YFSETQ. This CDR3 spans 13 amino acids. Unique molecular identifiers were incorporated during preparation of the TCRbeta library. TCRdb ran MiXCR on the PCR reads and lists one entry per CDR3 protein. This sample yields under 850,000 distinct CDR3 sequences, of which roughly 14% are seen a single time; roughly 0.77% belongs to the top ten. V gene TRBV5-1 combines with J gene TRBJ1-1; D uncertain. The specimen was PBMCs, collected before TCRalphabeta/CD19-depleted stem cell transplant. This receptor was taken from a girl aged 2 to 10 with congenital amegakaryocytic thrombocytopenia, due to receive a stem cell transplant. CDR3 nucleotide sequence: TGTGCCAGCAGTTTCACCGCGAACACTGAAGCTTTCTTT. Residues: CASSFTANTEAFF.